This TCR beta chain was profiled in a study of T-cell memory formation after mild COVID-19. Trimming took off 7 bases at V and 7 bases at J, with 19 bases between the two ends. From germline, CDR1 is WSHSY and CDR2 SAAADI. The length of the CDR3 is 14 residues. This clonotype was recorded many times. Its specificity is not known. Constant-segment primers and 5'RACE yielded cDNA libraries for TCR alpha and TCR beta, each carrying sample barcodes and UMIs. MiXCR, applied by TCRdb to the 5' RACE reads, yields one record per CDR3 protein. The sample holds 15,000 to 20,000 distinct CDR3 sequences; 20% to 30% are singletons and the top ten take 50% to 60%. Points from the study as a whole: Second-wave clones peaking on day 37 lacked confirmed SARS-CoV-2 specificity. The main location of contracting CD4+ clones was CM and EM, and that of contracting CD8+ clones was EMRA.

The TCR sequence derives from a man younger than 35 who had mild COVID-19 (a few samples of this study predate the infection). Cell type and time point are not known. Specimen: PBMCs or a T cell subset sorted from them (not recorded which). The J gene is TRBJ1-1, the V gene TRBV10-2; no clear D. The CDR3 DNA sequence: TGCGCCAGCAAAAATAGCGGGCGGGCGGTTGAAGCTTTCTTT. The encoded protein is CASKNSGRAVEAFF.